This TCR beta chain was identified during a study of T cell changes during pregnancy in multiple sclerosis. Only in-frame clones appear in the TCRdb table, and some are missing; sequencing was by immunoSEQ multiplex PCR. In the table there are 55,000 to 70,000 clones, approximately 89% of which are singletons. Germline CDR1 is LNHDA and CDR2 is SQIVND (reference sequence). The CDR3 is 16 amino acids. Unmatched junction bases numbered 8, after V lost 7 bases and J lost 4 bases. The sequenced sample was peripheral blood, obtained after pregnancy. This TCR was sampled from a female donor with multiple sclerosis, enrolled in a pregnancy study. This chain joins TRBV19 and TRBJ2-6; 9 bases match TRBD1. This CDR3 is CASTQGQGRGANVLTF. In DNA, the CDR3 is TGTGCCAGTACCCAGGGACAGGGACGAGGGGCCAACGTCCTGACTTTC.